Below, 32 T cell receptor beta chains from the same sample are listed, as sequenced in a study of post-analysis software for immune sequencing data. TCR beta cDNA libraries had unique molecular identifiers. Via MiXCR, TCRdb re-called the PCR reads, giving one row per CDR3 protein. The data hold some 800,000 distinct CDR3 sequences, with more than 45% observed a single time. Study-wide results and caveats: Five or six TRBV segments, including TRBV5-6, TRBV5-1 and TRBV20-1, were more frequent in patients than controls.

Antigens for these TCRs are unknown. The sample taken for sequencing was blood. The receptors originated from a girl aged 5-17 years with multiple sclerosis.

The chain has TRBV4-1 and TRBJ2-1; TRBD2 agrees at 7 bases. The V segment lost 0 bases and the J segment 3 bases; nucleotides outside the gene matches: 2. The CDR3 runs 15 residues. Per germline, CDR1 MGHRA and CDR2 YSYEKL. For the CDR3, the DNA is TGCGCCAGCAGCCAAGATGGGGGGGACTACAATGAGCAGTTCTTC. Its translation is CASSQDGGDYNEQFF.

The rearrangement uses TRBV29-1 and TRBJ2-1; 7 bases align to TRBD2. Germline V CDR1 and CDR2: SQVTM, ANQGSEA. V trimming: 7 bases; J trimming: 12 bases; junction bases outside the gene matches: 15. The CDR3 is 13 amino acids. The CDR3 DNA sequence: TGCAGCGCCACAAGCGGGGTATACAACATGCAGTTCTTC. The encoded protein is CSATSGVYNMQFF.

The chain couples TRBV20-1 to TRBJ2-7; D remains unclear. Trimming cost V 5 bases and J 5 bases, with 16 bases left between them. The CDR3 contains 13 residues. The germline V gene encodes CDR1 DFQATT and CDR2 SNEGSKA (reference sequence). Written as DNA, the CDR3 is TGCAGTGCTTCCGGATCCCCCCCTCACGAGCAGTACTTC. It specifies CSASGSPPHEQYF.

This chain links TRBV9 with TRBJ2-1; a weak D match, TRBD2 (6 bases). The length of the CDR3 is 13 residues. Germline V gene sequence: CDR1 SGDLS, CDR2 YYNGEE. V was trimmed by 3 bases and J by 8 bases, leaving 12 bases between them. In nucleotides, the CDR3 is TGTGCCAGCAGCGGAGGAGGCGGGGATGAGCAGTTCTTC. Translated, it gives CASSGGGGDEQFF.

V gene TRBV5-1 combines with J gene TRBJ2-1, with 8 bases matching TRBD2. From germline, CDR1 is SGHRS and CDR2 YFSETQ. The length of the CDR3 is 16 residues. V lost 3 bases and J lost 0; bases outside the gene matches: 5. In DNA form, the CDR3 reads TGCGCCAGCAGCTCGGGGAGCGGGAGCTCCTACAATGAGCAGTTCTTC. It encodes CASSSGSGSSYNEQFF.

The chain recombines TRBV7-9 with TRBJ2-7; maybe TRBD2 (5 bases). Germline V gene lookup returns CDR1 SEHNR and CDR2 FQNEAQ (reference sequence). The CDR3 consists of 13 residues. V gave up 8 bases and J gave up 3 bases, with 14 bases separating them. Here the CDR3 reads CASEGEGHYEQYF. The CDR3 region has the DNA TGTGCCAGCGAAGGCGAGGGCCACTACGAGCAGTACTTC.

V usage is TRBV6-2 or TRBV6-3 and J usage is TRBJ2-1; D is perhaps TRBD1 or TRBD2 (5 bases each). V lost 6 bases and J lost 10, with 16 bases in between. CDR3 length: 13 residues. The germline gives CDR1 MNHEY, CDR2 SVGEGT. The CDR3 protein is CASRGVGISEQFF. The CDR3 bases are TGTGCCAGCAGGGGGGTAGGGATTTCGGAGCAGTTCTTC.

The chain is built from TRBV12-3 or TRBV12-4 and TRBJ1-5, with D maybe TRBD1 (5 bases). The CDR3 totals 13 residues. V was cut by 3 bases and J by 3 bases, with 6 bases left in between. The CDR3 bases are TGTGCCAGCAGTTTCAGGGCCAATCAGCCCCAGCATTTT. Protein product: CASSFRANQPQHF.

This clonotype was seen only a few times. The V gene is TRBV20-1, the J gene TRBJ2-5; 7 positions agree with TRBD2. The trim removed 5 bases at V and 5 bases at J, leaving 8 bases unmatched. CDR1 DFQATT and CDR2 SNEGSKA come from the germline V gene (reference sequence). The CDR3 loop spans 13 amino acids. CDR3 sequence (DNA): TGCAGTGCTTGGAGTCGGGGAGGGGAGACCCAGTACTTC. This translates into CSAWSRGGETQYF.

Many counts were recorded for this clonotype. The chain recombines TRBV7-9 with TRBJ2-5; 11 bases match TRBD2. This CDR3 region has 17 residues. The V gene's germline CDR1 is SEHNR and CDR2 FQNEAQ (reference sequence). Germline trimming cut 1 base from V and 4 bases from J; bases unmatched to any gene: 8. CDR3 sequence: CASSLVAGGPSRETQYF. DNA for the CDR3: TGTGCCAGCAGCTTAGTAGCGGGAGGGCCAAGTAGAGAGACCCAGTACTTC.

The chain employs TRBV6-6 and TRBJ2-7, with D unclear. The ends were cut back, 2 bases at V and 0 bases at J, with 11 bases in the middle. Germline assignment: CDR1 MNHNY and CDR2 SVGAGI (reference sequence). This CDR3 contains 15 residues. This CDR3 is CASSYNPGPSYEQYF. The CDR3, as DNA: TGTGCCAGCAGTTACAACCCGGGTCCCTCCTACGAGCAGTACTTC.

The table lists this clonotype with a few counts. CDR3 nucleotide sequence: TGTGCCATCCGACAGGGTACCGACCAAGAGACCCAGTACTTC. This translates into CAIRQGTDQETQYF. The V gene is TRBV10-3, the J gene TRBJ2-5; 7 nucleotides align to TRBD1. The CDR3 length is 14 residues. The junction had 6 bases not matched to a gene; V was cut back by 8 bases and J by 0 bases. Germline CDR1 reads ENHRY; CDR2 reads SYGVKD.

This clonotype was seen a single time. V is TRBV11-3 and J is TRBJ2-1; D unresolved. V lost 0 bases and J lost 5, with 8 bases in between. Germline V lookup: CDR1 SGHNT, CDR2 YENEEA. This CDR3 has 14 residues. In nucleotides, the CDR3 is TGTGCCAGCAGCTTAGATCCGGCGAACAATGAGCAGTTCTTC. Translated: CASSLDPANNEQFF.

This clonotype appeared a few times. CDR3: CASSLAPPSPEQYF. CDR3 DNA: TGTGCCAGCAGCTTGGCCCCGCCCTCCCCCGAGCAGTACTTC. J is TRBJ2-5 and V is TRBV5-4; D gene uncertain. The DNA matches TRBJ2-7 better at its end, which makes the J call doubtful. The CDR3 length is 14 residues. From germline, CDR1 is SGHNT and CDR2 YYREEE (reference sequence).

This chain links TRBV29-1 with TRBJ2-1; 7 bases map to TRBD1. The CDR3 is 12 amino acids. Trimming cost V 2 bases and J 6 bases; bases outside gene matches: 1. CDR1 is SQVTM, CDR2 ANQGSEA, per germline. The CDR3 spells CSVERTGNEQFF. CDR3 nucleotides: TGCAGCGTTGAAAGGACAGGCAATGAGCAGTTCTTC.

The table lists this clonotype with a few counts. The V and J genes are TRBV20-1 and TRBJ2-3, with 9 bases matching TRBD2. The V gene's germline CDR1 is DFQATT and CDR2 SNEGSKA (reference sequence). CDR3 size: 14 residues. V lost 6 bases to trimming and J lost 4 bases; unmatched junction nucleotides: 8. The DNA for the CDR3 is TGCAGTGCCAGCAACGCGGGAGGGTCAGATACGCAGTATTTT. Amino acid sequence: CSASNAGGSDTQYF.

The CDR3 loop is CASSVEQNSYNEQFF. The CDR3, as DNA: TGTGCCAGCAGCGTAGAACAGAACTCCTACAATGAGCAGTTCTTC. V gene TRBV9 combines with J gene TRBJ2-1; unclear D gene. The CDR3 runs to 15 residues. Germline V gene sequence: CDR1 SGDLS, CDR2 YYNGEE. V was pared by 0 bases and J by 0 bases, with 7 bases between.

This chain links TRBV6-1 with TRBJ1-5; D unresolved. Per the germline V gene, CDR1 is MNHNS and CDR2 is SASEGT. CDR3 length: 14 residues. V shed 2 bases and J shed 4 bases, with 9 bases lying between them. The DNA for the CDR3 is TGTGCCAGCAGTGAAATTAGCGGAAATCAGCCCCAGCATTTT. Residues: CASSEISGNQPQHF.

As concerns this clonotype: One junction end disagrees with the germline gene, perhaps due to a read error. This chain connects TRBV7-7 to TRBJ2-5; D is perhaps TRBD1 (5 bases). This CDR3 has 15 amino acids. Germline V gene lookup returns CDR1 SSHAT and CDR2 FNYEAQ (reference sequence). The CDR3 region is CASSLMAGSGETQYF. The CDR3, as DNA: TGTGCTAGCAGCTTAATGGCAGGGTCTGGAGAGACCCAGTACTTC. The variable domain in full, completed from reference TRBV7-7 and TRBJ2-5, reads GAGVSQSPRYKVTKRGQDVTLRCDPISSHATLYWYQQALGQGPEFLTYFNYEAQPDKSGLPSDRFSAERPEGSISTLTIQRTEQRDSAMYRCASSLMAGSGETQYFGPGTRLLVL.

The rearrangement uses TRBV27 and TRBJ2-1; TRBD2 agrees at 9 bases. Germline V gives CDR1 MNHEY, CDR2 SMNVEV (reference sequence). This CDR3 has 16 residues. V lost 5 bases, J lost 6 bases, and 11 bases stayed unmatched. The CDR3 loop is CASSPQSGTSSNEQFF. CDR3 nucleotides: TGTGCCAGCAGTCCGCAATCCGGGACTAGCTCCAATGAGCAGTTCTTC.

In regard to this clonotype: One end of the junction does not line up with germline, which may come from a read error. This sequence joins TRBV15 and TRBJ2-1, with TRBD2 as a possible D gene (6 bases). The CDR3 covers 16 residues. Germline CDR1 and CDR2: LNHNV and YYDKDF (reference sequence). The CDR3 nucleotides read TGTGCCGCCAGTCAGGAGGGGCTTAGCTCCTCCAATGAGCAGTTCTTC. Its protein is CAASQEGLSSSNEQFF.

This clonotype turned up a few times. This chain connects TRBV18 to TRBJ2-5, with TRBD1 as a possible D gene (5 bases). Germline V CDR1 and CDR2: KGHSH, LQKENI. The CDR3 runs to 16 residues. V gave up 1 base and J gave up 11 bases, with 23 bases separating them. CDR3 amino acids: CASSPQIIGNRREQYF. The DNA for the CDR3 is TGTGCCAGCTCACCACAAATAATTGGCAACAGGCGTGAGCAGTACTTC.

The CDR3: CSVKMRVVLSGQGDSMNTEAFF. The DNA of the CDR3 is TGCAGCGTCAAGATGAGGGTAGTGTTGAGCGGACAGGGGGATTCCATGAACACTGAAGCTTTCTTT. The chain joins TRBV29-1 to TRBJ1-1; TRBD1 matches 10 bases. This CDR3 comprises 22 residues. V gave up 6 bases and J gave up 0 bases; unmatched junction bases: 28. Germline values: CDR1 SQVTM, CDR2 ANQGSEA.

V usage is TRBV5-1 and J usage is TRBJ2-1, with 7 nucleotides matching TRBD2. CDR3 length: 14 residues. The trim removed 6 bases at V and 5 bases at J, leaving 8 bases unmatched. Per the germline V gene, CDR1 is SGHRS and CDR2 is YFSETQ. This chain's CDR3 is CASMEGLPNNEQFF. The DNA for the CDR3 is TGCGCCAGCATGGAGGGACTACCAAACAATGAGCAGTTCTTC.

The chain couples TRBV7-2 to TRBJ1-2, with a tentative D call TRBD1 (6 bases). Looked up from germline, CDR1 is SGHTA and CDR2 is FQGNSA. The V gene lost 5 bases and the J gene lost 4 bases, with 11 bases spanning the gap. The CDR3 is 13 amino acids. CDR3 DNA: TGTGCCAGCAGCCCCGGGACACCCTATGGCTACACCTTC. This sequence encodes CASSPGTPYGYTF. The full variable domain, in which reference TRBV7-2 and TRBJ1-2 provide the parts outside the CDR3, is GAGVSQSPSNKVTEKGKDVELRCDPISGHTALYWYRQSLGQGLEFLIYFQGNSAPDKSGLPSDRFSAERTGGSVSTLTIQRTQQEDSAVYLCASSPGTPYGYTFGSGTRLTVV.

This clonotype was found a few times. V usage is TRBV30 and J usage is TRBJ2-7; 7 bases line up with TRBD1. The CDR3 is made up of 14 amino acids. The V gene end was trimmed by 4 bases and the J gene end by 4 bases; junction bases not matched to a gene: 10. CDR1 and CDR2 (germline): GTSNPN, SVGIG (reference sequence). CDR3 loop: CAWTPGQGVYEQYF. The CDR3 DNA follows: TGTGCCTGGACCCCAGGGCAGGGGGTATACGAGCAGTACTTC.

A remark on this clonotype: A much larger clonotype is one base distant, so this may be a read error. The CDR3 ends on some other residue instead of the conserved phenylalanine or tryptophan, so this is likely a read error. The chain uses TRBV5-1 and TRBJ2-7, with D perhaps matching TRBD1 or TRBD2 (5 bases each). Germline loops: CDR1 SGHRS, CDR2 YFSETQ. The CDR3 runs to 13 residues. Deletions cut 7 bases from V and 2 bases from J, with 13 bases between. CDR3 nucleotides: TGCGCCAGCTCCCGGGACCAAACCTACGAGCAGTACTAC. It translates to CASSRDQTYEQYY.

This chain uses TRBV18 with TRBJ2-1; 13 nucleotides agree with TRBD2. This CDR3 is 16 amino acids long. V dropped 4 bases and J dropped 9; count of bases not matched to a gene: 9. The germline V gene has CDR1 KGHSH and CDR2 LQKENI. The CDR3 region has the DNA TGTGCCAGCTCACGGGGACTAGCGGGGCCATTGGGTGAGCAGTTCTTC. Amino acid sequence: CASSRGLAGPLGEQFF.

V and J are TRBV10-3 and TRBJ2-2; no clear D. CDR3 length: 16 amino acids. Trimming removed 0 bases at V and 2 bases at J, with 10 bases between. From germline, CDR1 is ENHRY and CDR2 SYGVKD. The CDR3 DNA sequence: TGTGCCATCAGTGAGTCTCTCCCGGCTAACACCGGGGAGCTGTTTTTT. Protein product: CAISESLPANTGELFF.

This clonotype has only a few counts. The J gene is TRBJ1-2, the V gene TRBV28, with TRBD1 identical over 9 bases. V lost 8 bases and J lost 6; bases outside the gene matches: 10. CDR3 length equals 14 residues. Looked up from germline, CDR1 is MDHEN and CDR2 is SYDVKM. The CDR3 DNA sequence: TGTGCCAGCGCGACAGGGGGAATGTCGGATGGCTACACCTTC. As protein: CASATGGMSDGYTF.

This clonotype occurred a few times. The genes are TRBV27 and TRBJ2-5; D not certain. Germline values: CDR1 MNHEY, CDR2 SMNVEV (reference sequence). This CDR3 is built from 14 residues. The V gene lost 4 bases and the J gene lost 0 bases, with 9 bases spanning the gap. CDR3 coding DNA: TGTGCCAGCAGTTCCCGCAGGTACCAAGAGACCCAGTACTTC. The encoded protein is CASSSRRYQETQYF.

The chain links TRBV12-3 or TRBV12-4 to TRBJ1-5; a weak D match, TRBD1 (5 bases). The V and J ends lost 3 bases and 4 bases respectively, with 10 bases between them. CDR3 length: 14 amino acids. As DNA, the CDR3 is TGTGCCAGCAGTTTGGCAGGGAAGAATCAGCCCCAGCATTTT. Its translation is CASSLAGKNQPQHF.